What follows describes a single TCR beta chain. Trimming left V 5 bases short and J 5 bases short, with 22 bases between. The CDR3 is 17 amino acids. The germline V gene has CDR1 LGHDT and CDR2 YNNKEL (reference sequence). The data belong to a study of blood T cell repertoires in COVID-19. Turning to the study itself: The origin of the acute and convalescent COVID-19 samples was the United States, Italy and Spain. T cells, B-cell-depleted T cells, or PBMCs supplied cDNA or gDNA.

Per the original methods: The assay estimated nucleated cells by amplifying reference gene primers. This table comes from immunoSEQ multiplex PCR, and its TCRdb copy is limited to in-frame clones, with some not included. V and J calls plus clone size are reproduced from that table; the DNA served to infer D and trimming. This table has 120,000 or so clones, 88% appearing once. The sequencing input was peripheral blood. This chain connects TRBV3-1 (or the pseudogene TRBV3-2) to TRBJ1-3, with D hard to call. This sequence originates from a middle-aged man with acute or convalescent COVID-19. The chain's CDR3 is CASSDWHPIYARNTIYF. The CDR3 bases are TGTGCCAGCAGCGATTGGCATCCCATTTACGCACGAAACACCATATATTTT.